This record looks at one T cell receptor beta chain sequence and its context. Its antigen remains unknown. TCRdb fed the reads into MiXCR, producing one record per CDR3 protein. The profile shows 2,000 to 3,000 distinct CDR3 sequences, around 30% of them singletons. This entry is derived from a study of lung T cells in sarcoidosis with Löfgren's syndrome. Turning to the study itself: Repertoire analyses centered on Löfgren's syndrome patients.

The ends were cut back, 8 bases at V and 5 bases at J, with 19 bases in the middle. In germline, CDR1 is DFQATT, CDR2 SNEGSKA (reference sequence). The CDR3 is made up of 14 amino acids. The study, taken as a whole, reports: These T cells possibly recognize a putative, unidentified sarcoidosis-associated antigen.

The J gene is TRBJ2-1, the V gene TRBV20-1, with D perhaps matching TRBD2 (6 bases). The receptor's source is a human donor with sarcoidosis (Löfgren's syndrome or another form), or a control subject (not recorded which). The sequenced sample consisted of CD4+ T cells from PBMCs. This CDR3 reads CSTGRGVWDNEQFF. CDR3 nucleotides: TGCAGTACTGGGCGCGGGGTGTGGGACAATGAGCAGTTCTTC.